This entry is about one TCR beta chain. Its antigen is currently unknown. V was cut by 5 bases and J by 6 bases, with 16 bases left in between. CDR1 is SGHVS and CDR2 is FQNEAQ in the germline V gene. CDR3 length: 14 amino acids. These data belong to a study of read filtering for tumor transcriptome and immune sequencing. At the level of the study: Patients were 17 to 20 male and about 15 female, mean age 65.9 years, range 47 to 80. Whole-transcriptome libraries were prepared after DNase treatment.

Whole-study findings and limits: Sorted CD138-negative bone marrow cells were not purified T cells. Even smaller IR-seq throughput identified most shared clonotypes.

This library used approximately 0.4 ug RNA and molecular barcoded adaptors spanning alpha/delta and beta/gamma chains. TCRdb reprocessed the reads via MiXCR and lists one record per CDR3 protein. The sample consists of over 55,000 distinct CDR3 sequences, 11% to 15% of them appearing once. The sequence came from a donor at least 40 years old with multiple myeloma. This chain connects TRBV7-8 to TRBJ1-1; D is perhaps TRBD1 (5 bases). Sequenced material: a population of CD138-negative cells sorted from bone marrow. The CDR3 loop reads CASSPTGGLAEAFF. The CDR3 nucleotides are TGTGCCAGCAGCCCAACGGGGGGTCTAGCTGAAGCTTTCTTT.